The 3 T cell receptor beta chains below all came from one sample that was sequenced in a study of blood T cells in healthy people across ages. Through a sample-barcoded 5' primer and a J-beta primer mix, a second PCR was run for roughly 7 to 11 cycles. Via MiXCR, TCRdb re-called the 5' RACE reads, giving one row per CDR3 protein. The sample holds 550,000 to 750,000 distinct CDR3 sequences, under 25% seen once. Sequenced material: blood. The receptors derive from a man aged 65 to 85 in good health.

The chain links TRBV15 to TRBJ2-7, with unresolved D. Germline CDR1 reads LNHNV; CDR2 reads YYDKDF (reference sequence). V lost 1 base and J 5 bases, leaving 6 bases between the germline ends. The CDR3 is 12 amino acids. CDR3 region: CATSRARNEQYF. The CDR3 nucleotides are TGTGCCACCAGCAGAGCTCGAAACGAGCAGTACTTC.

J is TRBJ2-5 and V is TRBV20-1; the D is unclear. The DNA end is more similar to TRBJ2-1, so the J call may be wrong. Germline V gene data show CDR1 as DFQATT and CDR2 as SNEGSKA (reference sequence). There are 16 residues in the CDR3. The CDR3 is CSARFPGGIRGNEQFF. CDR3 coding DNA: TGCAGTGCTAGATTTCCAGGTGGGATTCGCGGCAATGAGCAGTTCTTC.

V gene TRBV7-3 combines with J gene TRBJ2-1; D gene unclear. The V gene's germline CDR1 is SGHTA and CDR2 FQGTGA. The germline V and J ends were trimmed by 0 bases and 2 bases, with 5 bases remaining between them. The CDR3 runs 14 residues. In nucleotides, the CDR3 is TGTGCCAGCAGCTTAACGCCCACCTACAATGAGCAGTTCTTC. Translated: CASSLTPTYNEQFF. Supplemented by reference TRBV7-3 and TRBJ2-1, the full variable domain reads GAGVSQTPSNKVTEKGKYVELRCDPISGHTALYWYRQSLGQGPEFLIYFQGTGAADDSGLPNDRFFAVRPEGSVSTLKIQRTERGDSAVYLCASSLTPTYNEQFFGPGTRLTVL.